This T cell receptor (beta chain) was captured by sequencing in a study of blood T cell repertoires in COVID-19. Study summary: Acute and convalescent COVID-19 specimens originated in the United States, Italy and Spain. Sources were T cells, B-cell-depleted T cells, or PBMCs; the material itself was cDNA or gDNA.

In the authors' workflow: Using reference gene primer amplification, nucleated cell counts were estimated. Profiling relied on immunoSEQ multiplex PCR, and the TCRdb table lists in-frame clones only, not all of them. The D gene and trimming were derived from the DNA, and the V and J assignments and clone size from that table. The sample consists of 53,000 or so clones, approximately 84% of them appearing once. V shed 4 bases and J shed 8 bases, with 19 bases lying between them. Germline CDR1 is KGHDR and CDR2 is SFDVKD. This CDR3 has 15 residues. The chain has TRBV24-1 and TRBJ1-2; D unclear. Material for sequencing was peripheral blood. The receptor was isolated from a human donor with active or convalescent COVID-19. The donor label of this sample is uncertain. The DNA for the CDR3 is TGTGCCACCAGTGACCCCCGGACGGGGTCCTTAGGCTACACCTTC. It encodes CATSDPRTGSLGYTF.